A single sample is the source of the 10 T cell receptor beta chains below, sequenced in a study of cytomegalovirus exposure and HLA in healthy donors. With 60 Vbeta and 13 Jbeta primers, the PCR was carried out. Produced via immunoSEQ multiplex PCR; TCRdb's table is partial and in-frame only. The table has over 150,000 clones, over 75% seen once. Sequencing was done on a sample of PBMCs. The source of these receptors is a girl under three years old in good health and CMV-seronegative.

This chain joins TRBV7-2 and TRBJ2-7, with TRBD2 matching 9 bases. Trimming removed 5 bases from V and 5 bases from J; junction bases left unmatched: 22. From germline, CDR1 is SGHTA and CDR2 FQGNSA. This CDR3 contains 19 residues. CDR3: CASSPRQAGGAGGWDEQYF. DNA for the CDR3: TGTGCCAGCAGCCCACGACAGGCCGGGGGGGCGGGAGGGTGGGACGAGCAGTACTTC.

This chain joins TRBV7-8 and TRBJ2-7; D gene ambiguous. This CDR3 has 15 residues. Germline V gene lookup returns CDR1 SGHVS and CDR2 FQNEAQ. Trimming shortened V by 5 bases and J by 5 bases, and 19 bases separated the two germline ends. The CDR3 bases are TGTGCCAGCAGCCCCTGGGTAGAGAGAAGCGACGAGCAGTACTTC. Translation: CASSPWVERSDEQYF. Full variable domain (missing parts from reference TRBV7-8 and TRBJ2-7): GAGVSQSPRYKVAKRGQDVALRCDPISGHVSLFWYQQALGQGPEFLTYFQNEAQLDKSGLPSDRFFAERPEGSVSTLKIQRTQQEDSAVYLCASSPWVERSDEQYFGPGTRLTVT.

The V gene is TRBV10-2, the J gene TRBJ1-2; perhaps TRBD1 as D (5 bases). This CDR3 is 15 amino acids long. Germline V CDR1 and CDR2: WSHSY, SAAADI. Trimming shortened V by 8 bases and J by 3 bases, and 19 bases separated the two germline ends. The CDR3 DNA follows: TGCGCCAGCTCCGGTTTAATCGGGACTGACTATGGCTACACCTTC. As protein: CASSGLIGTDYGYTF.

The CDR3 DNA reads TGTGCCAGCAGCTTAGCTCTCTCGGGGGTCACAGATACGCAGTATTTT. This sequence encodes CASSLALSGVTDTQYF. The rearrangement uses TRBV7-6 and TRBJ2-3, with D perhaps matching TRBD2 (6 bases). Germline V gene lookup returns CDR1 SGHVS and CDR2 FNYEAQ. CDR3 length: 16 amino acids. Between the trimmed V and J ends, which lost 0 bases and 2 bases, there was a span of 12 bases.

The rearrangement joins TRBV4-1 to TRBJ1-1; 10 bases agree with TRBD1. The J segment lost 3 bases and the V segment lost 3 bases, leaving 1 base of the junction unmatched. CDR1 is MGHRA, CDR2 YSYEKL, per germline. The CDR3 sequence is 14 residues long. As DNA, the CDR3 is TGCGCCAGCAGCCAGACAGGGGGCTACACTGAAGCTTTCTTT. The encoded protein is CASSQTGGYTEAFF.

The chain employs TRBV21-1 and TRBJ1-2. TRBV21-1 is given as a pseudogene. The CDR3 covers 15 residues. CDR3 in DNA: TGTGCCAGCAGCAACAGCCAGCGGCCTAACTATGGCTACACCTTC. This translates into CASSNSQRPNYGYTF.

The gene calls are TRBV18 and TRBJ1-5; perhaps TRBD1 as D (6 bases). Germline assignment: CDR1 KGHSH and CDR2 LQKENI. This CDR3 region has 14 residues. V was clipped by 2 bases and J by 5 bases, with 10 bases between them. The chain's CDR3 is CASSPSGGHQPQHF. The DNA of the CDR3 is TGTGCCAGCTCACCAAGCGGGGGGCATCAGCCCCAGCATTTT.

The gene calls are TRBV5-4 and TRBJ1-2; TRBD1 matches at 7 bases. This CDR3 region has 17 residues. Trimming removed 0 bases from V and 4 bases from J; junction bases left unmatched: 12. Germline values: CDR1 SGHNT, CDR2 YYREEE (reference sequence). The CDR3 here is CASSLGLHRGRGYGYTF. The CDR3 coding sequence is TGTGCCAGCAGCTTGGGCCTACACAGGGGCAGAGGCTATGGCTACACCTTC.

V gene TRBV29-1 combines with J gene TRBJ1-2; 9 bases map to TRBD1. The CDR3 spans 12 residues. CDR1 is SQVTM and CDR2 is ANQGSEA in the germline V gene. The ends lost 6 bases at V and 8 bases at J; junction bases unmatched: 7. The CDR3 region is CSVGQDRGGYTF. In nucleotides, the CDR3 is TGCAGCGTGGGCCAGGACAGGGGCGGCTACACCTTC. Looking up the rest from reference TRBV29-1 and TRBJ1-2 gives the full variable domain: SAVISQKPSRDICQRGTSLTIQCQVDSQVTMMFWYRQQPGQSLTLIATANQGSEATYESGFVIDKFPISRPNLTFSTLTVSNMSPEDSSIYLCSVGQDRGGYTFGSGTRLTVV.

The gene calls are TRBV27 and TRBJ1-1; possibly TRBD1 for D (5 bases). The length of the CDR3 is 14 residues. V was clipped by 6 bases and J by 3 bases, with 14 bases between them. Germline CDR1 is MNHEY and CDR2 is SMNVEV (reference sequence). The CDR3 here is CASRSREVDTEAFF. CDR3 coding DNA: TGTGCCAGCAGATCCAGGGAGGTGGACACTGAAGCTTTCTTT.